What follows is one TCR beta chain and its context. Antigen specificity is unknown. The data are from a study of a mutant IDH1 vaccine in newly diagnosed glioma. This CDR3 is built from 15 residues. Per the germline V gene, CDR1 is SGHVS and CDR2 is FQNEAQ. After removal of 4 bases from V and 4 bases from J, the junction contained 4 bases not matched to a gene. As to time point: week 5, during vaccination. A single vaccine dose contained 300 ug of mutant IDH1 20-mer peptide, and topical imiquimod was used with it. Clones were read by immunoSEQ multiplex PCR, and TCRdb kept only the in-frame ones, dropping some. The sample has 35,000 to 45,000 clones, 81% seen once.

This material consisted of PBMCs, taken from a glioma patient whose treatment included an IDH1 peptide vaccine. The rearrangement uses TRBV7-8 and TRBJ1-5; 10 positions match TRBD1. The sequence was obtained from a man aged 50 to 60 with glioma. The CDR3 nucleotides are TGTGCCAGCAGCTATCCGGGACAGGGGAATCAGCCCCAGCATTTT. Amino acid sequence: CASSYPGQGNQPQHF.